The 9 T cell receptor beta chains presented below share a single source sample, sequenced in a study of somatic mutations in cytotoxic T cells in rheumatoid arthritis (dated by TCRdb to about 2017). Libraries were built with the immunoSEQ multiplex PCR assay. TCRdb took over this immuneACCESS table, retaining in-frame rearrangements with V and J assigned. Such tables are incomplete; in checked studies, under half of the missing clones stem from an unresolved V gene, and the remainder is unexplained. The sample includes about 7,100 clones, with about 80% observed a single time. Approximately 9.9% of the sample belongs to the ten largest clones. Sample: CD8+ T cells sorted from blood. Every receptor here comes from an adult with rheumatoid arthritis.

This clone is medium-sized within its sample. This rearrangement joins TRBV14 to TRBJ2-4; D is uncertain. V gave up 1 base and J gave up 0 bases, with 10 bases separating them. Per germline, CDR1 SGHDN and CDR2 FVKESK. CDR3 length equals 16 residues. CDR3 nucleotides: TGTGCCAGCAGCCAAGGGCAGAATCTAGCCAAAAACATTCAGTACTTC. This sequence encodes CASSQGQNLAKNIQYF.

This sequence joins TRBV25-1 and TRBJ1-4; a possible D gene is TRBD1 (5 bases). The CDR3 is 17 amino acids. The germline CDR1 and CDR2 sequences are MGHDK and SYGVNS. V dropped 0 bases and J dropped 7 bases, with 18 bases sitting between them. CDR3 region: CASSEYLWQGGGEKLFF. The CDR3 DNA reads as TGTGCCAGCAGTGAATATCTTTGGCAGGGTGGTGGTGAAAAACTGTTTTTT.

The chain employs TRBV25-1 and TRBJ1-4; no definite D call. Germline V CDR1 and CDR2: MGHDK, SYGVNS. Deletions cut 4 bases from V and 4 bases from J, with 7 bases between. This CDR3 has 13 residues. CDR3 DNA: TGTGCCAGCAGTGGAGGGATTAATGAAAAACTGTTTTTT. It encodes CASSGGINEKLFF.

Within the sample, this clone is large. CDR3 sequence: CASSPRETQYF. The CDR3 nucleotides read TGTGCCAGCAGCCCTAGAGAGACCCAGTACTTC. The chain carries TRBV5-4 and TRBJ2-5; no reliable D call. The CDR3 runs 11 residues. CDR1 SGHNT and CDR2 YYREEE come from the germline V gene (reference sequence). Trimming pared 4 bases from V and 4 bases from J, leaving 5 bases between.

This sequence joins TRBV27 and TRBJ1-5; weak D call: TRBD1 (5 bases). CDR1 MNHEY and CDR2 SMNVEV come from the germline V gene (reference sequence). The CDR3 extends over 16 amino acids. V was shortened by 3 bases and J by 0 bases, with 12 bases between the two germline ends. The CDR3 is CASSFPGVTSNQPQHF. The CDR3 coding sequence is TGTGCCAGCAGTTTTCCGGGGGTCACTAGCAATCAGCCCCAGCATTTT.

The chain recombines TRBV7-2 with TRBJ2-7; TRBD1 matches at 8 bases. Germline CDR1 and CDR2: SGHTA and FQGNSA. This CDR3 has 17 residues. The V segment lost 4 bases and the J segment 3 bases; nucleotides outside the gene matches: 14. The CDR3 region has the DNA TGTGCCAGCAGCTCTCCTACCACCGGGACAGGCGTCTACGAGCAGTACTTC. This gives the protein CASSSPTTGTGVYEQYF.

This clone was recorded a few times. The chain links TRBV19 to TRBJ2-3; TRBD2 agrees at 9 bases. V was pared by 8 bases and J by 6 bases, with 3 bases of the junction left unmatched. This CDR3 region has 12 residues. The V gene's germline CDR1 is LNHDA and CDR2 SQIVND (reference sequence). CDR3 loop: CASGTSMDTQYF. Written as DNA, the CDR3 is TGTGCCAGTGGGACTAGCATGGATACGCAGTATTTT.

This clone was seen only a few times. The rearrangement links TRBV6-1 to TRBJ1-5; 8 bases are shared with TRBD1. The germline gives CDR1 MNHNS, CDR2 SASEGT. The CDR3 runs 15 residues. Trimming at V came to 6 bases and at J to 3 bases, leaving 7 bases not matched to a gene. This CDR3 reads CASRADRGDNQPQHF. The CDR3 DNA sequence: TGTGCCAGCAGAGCTGACAGGGGCGACAATCAGCCCCAGCATTTT.

The V call is TRBV28, the J call TRBJ2-5; 7 nucleotides agree with TRBD2. V dropped 4 bases and J dropped 6; count of bases not matched to a gene: 5. Per the germline V gene, CDR1 is MDHEN and CDR2 is SYDVKM. The CDR3 covers 13 residues. CDR3 in DNA: TGTGCCAGCAGTTCAGCGGGGCCTCAGACCCAGTACTTC. It encodes CASSSAGPQTQYF.